One sample yielded the 15 T cell receptor beta chains listed below, sequenced in a study of T cell responses to AZD1222 COVID-19 vaccine. The method was immunoSEQ multiplex PCR; TCRdb's version includes in-frame clones alone and lacks a portion of them. The data show around 94,000 clones, with around 87% seen just once and around 5.1% held by the top ten. The specimen was peripheral blood, collected on day 0 of AZD1222 vaccination. The receptors derive from an adult in good health.

The chain is built from TRBV6-5 and TRBJ1-2; 7 bases are a match to TRBD1. Per the germline V gene, CDR1 is MNHEY and CDR2 is SVGAGI. The length of the CDR3 is 15 residues. The V and J ends lost 4 bases and 8 bases, in that order; junction bases with no gene match: 13. CDR3 sequence reads: CASSSFVQGKRGYTF. The CDR3, as DNA: TGTGCCAGCAGTTCCTTCGTACAGGGGAAGAGGGGCTACACCTTC.

The CDR3 sequence is CASRRQGVYEQYF. The CDR3 DNA sequence: TGTGCCAGCCGTAGACAGGGTGTCTACGAGCAGTACTTC. This chain links TRBV6-5 with TRBJ2-7; the match to TRBD1 covers 7 bases. Looked up from germline, CDR1 is MNHEY and CDR2 is SVGAGI. V dropped 8 bases and J dropped 3; count of bases not matched to a gene: 7. The CDR3 is 13 residues long.

V is TRBV23-1 and J is TRBJ1-6, with 7 bases fitting TRBD1. TRBV23-1 is an open reading frame, and its role is uncertain. The CDR3 totals 13 residues. J lost 10 bases, V lost 6 bases, and 6 bases had no gene match. The CDR3 loop is CASRTRGGSPLHF. CDR3 DNA: TGCGCCAGCAGAACCAGGGGGGGCTCACCCCTCCACTTT.

The rearrangement links TRBV5-4 to TRBJ2-3; D remains unclear. V was trimmed by 4 bases and J by 2 bases, leaving 8 bases between them. The germline V gene has CDR1 SGHNT and CDR2 YYREEE (reference sequence). The CDR3 is 13 amino acids. The CDR3 protein is CASSKHATDTQYF. CDR3 in DNA: TGTGCCAGCAGCAAGCACGCCACAGATACGCAGTATTTT.

This chain uses TRBV10-3 with TRBJ1-1; D might be TRBD1 (5 bases). The ends were cut back, 2 bases at V and 5 bases at J, with 15 bases in the middle. Germline V gene data show CDR1 as ENHRY and CDR2 as SYGVKD. This CDR3 has 15 residues. DNA of the CDR3: TGTGCCATCAGTGAGGGGGTCTTAGGGGCGACTGAAGCTTTCTTT. Translated, it gives CAISEGVLGATEAFF.

The chain carries TRBV18 and TRBJ2-7; D is unclear. Trimming shortened V by 3 bases and J by 3 bases, and 12 bases separated the two germline ends. The germline V gene has CDR1 KGHSH and CDR2 LQKENI. The CDR3 extends over 14 amino acids. CDR3 sequence reads: CASSPPDVFYEQYF. The CDR3 region has the DNA TGTGCCAGCTCACCCCCGGACGTGTTCTACGAGCAGTACTTC.

V and J are TRBV6-5 and TRBJ1-4; D uncertain. The CDR3 is 13 amino acids. Trimming stripped 6 bases from V and 3 bases from J, with 8 bases between. CDR1 is MNHEY, CDR2 SVGAGI, per germline. The CDR3 DNA sequence: TGTGCCAGCAGGGCGGGAGCTAATGAAAAACTGTTTTTT. It encodes CASRAGANEKLFF.

This clone was seen only a few times. The genes are TRBV14 and TRBJ1-2, with a weak D call TRBD1 (6 bases). This CDR3 is 15 amino acids long. Per the germline V gene, CDR1 is SGHDN and CDR2 is FVKESK. The V gene lost 0 bases and the J gene lost 4 bases, with 12 bases spanning the gap. In DNA form, the CDR3 reads TGTGCCAGCAGCCAAGATTACGGGGGCGTCTATGGCTACACCTTC. The encoded protein is CASSQDYGGVYGYTF.

This chain connects TRBV7-9 to TRBJ2-2; 9 positions agree with TRBD1. CDR1 and CDR2 (germline): SEHNR, FQNEAQ (reference sequence). With 6 bases clipped from V and 2 bases from J, the junction kept 10 bases outside the gene matches. The CDR3 has 17 residues. The CDR3 DNA follows: TGTGCCAGCAGTCCCCAAACAGGGGGCGTAAACACCGGGGAGCTGTTTTTT. Translated: CASSPQTGGVNTGELFF.

This chain uses TRBV6-5 with TRBJ1-1; weak D call: TRBD1 (5 bases). V was shortened by 8 bases and J by 0 bases, with 16 bases between the two germline ends. Per the germline V gene, CDR1 is MNHEY and CDR2 is SVGAGI. The CDR3 spans 15 residues. CDR3 coding DNA: TGTGCCAGCGCCCATGGGGGGGGGATGAACACTGAAGCTTTCTTT. This sequence encodes CASAHGGGMNTEAFF.

The chain carries TRBV27 and TRBJ2-1, with a weak D call TRBD1 (7 bases). This CDR3 comprises 14 residues. Germline-derived CDR1 and CDR2 are MNHEY and SMNVEV (reference sequence). V lost 2 bases to trimming and J lost 8 bases, with 13 bases between them. DNA for the CDR3: TGTGCCAGCAGTTTAGGAGGGGGCAAGTATGAGCAGTTCTTC. It translates to CASSLGGGKYEQFF.

The rearrangement joins TRBV28 to TRBJ2-5, with D possibly called TRBD1 or TRBD2 (6 bases each). This CDR3 is 15 amino acids long. Germline V gene lookup returns CDR1 MDHEN and CDR2 SYDVKM. The germline V and J ends were trimmed by 4 bases and 4 bases, with 16 bases remaining between them. The CDR3, as DNA: TGTGCCAGCAGTTCTCCCTTAGGGGGAGGAGAGACCCAGTACTTC. The encoded protein is CASSSPLGGGETQYF.

V is TRBV27 and J is TRBJ2-7; D is ambiguous. This CDR3 comprises 13 residues. The germline V gene encodes CDR1 MNHEY and CDR2 SMNVEV (reference sequence). Deletions cut 8 bases from V and 0 bases from J, with 11 bases between. CDR3 amino acids: CASSRVVSYEQYF. As DNA, the CDR3 is TGTGCCAGCTCCCGAGTTGTCTCCTACGAGCAGTACTTC.

The chain couples TRBV27 to TRBJ2-1; D is perhaps TRBD2 (5 bases). This CDR3 is built from 14 residues. Per germline, CDR1 MNHEY and CDR2 SMNVEV (reference sequence). Trimming pared 5 bases from V and 5 bases from J, leaving 13 bases between. CDR3 sequence (DNA): TGTGCCAGCAGTCCTAGACCGGGGAACAATGAGCAGTTCTTC. It is translated as CASSPRPGNNEQFF.

This clone was detected once. V is TRBV4-2 and J is TRBJ2-1; 8 bases agree with TRBD1. From germline, CDR1 is LGHNA and CDR2 YNFKEQ. The CDR3 totals 15 residues. V lost 7 bases, J lost 2 bases, and 7 bases stayed unmatched. The CDR3 region has the DNA TGTGCCAGCAACAGGGGGGCCCGCGCCTACAATGAGCAGTTCTTC. Translation gives CASNRGARAYNEQFF.